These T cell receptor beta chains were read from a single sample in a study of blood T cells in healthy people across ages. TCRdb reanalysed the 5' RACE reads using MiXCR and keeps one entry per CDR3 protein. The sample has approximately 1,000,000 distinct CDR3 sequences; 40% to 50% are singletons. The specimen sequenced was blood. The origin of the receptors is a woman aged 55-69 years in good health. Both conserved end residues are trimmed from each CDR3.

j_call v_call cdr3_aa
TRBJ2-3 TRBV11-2 ASSRPAEDTLY
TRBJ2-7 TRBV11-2 ASSWTGAVYEQY
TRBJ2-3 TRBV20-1 SARGQGYTDTQY
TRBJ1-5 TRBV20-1 SASSHRSDNQPQH
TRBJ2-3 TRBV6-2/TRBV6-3 ASSYTGFRDTQY
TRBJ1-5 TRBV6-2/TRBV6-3 ASRPTGFSNQPQH
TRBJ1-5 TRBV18 ASSPMRGRRSNQPQH
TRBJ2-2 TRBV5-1 ASSLTGGVTGELF
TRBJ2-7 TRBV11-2 ASSLVGGRYYEQY
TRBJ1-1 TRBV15 ATGLGAGTEAF
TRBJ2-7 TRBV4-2 ASSQVMSGGLYEQY
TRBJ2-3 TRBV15 ATSRDSASGRRADTQY
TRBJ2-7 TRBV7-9 ASSRQGKNEQY
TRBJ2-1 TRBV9 ASSVEGLAVNEQF
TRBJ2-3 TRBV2 ASSEFRRGADTQY
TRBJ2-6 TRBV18 ASSPQGPLGANVLT
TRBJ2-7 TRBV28 ASSPLGPAQY
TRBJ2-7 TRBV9 ASSTSPFYEQY
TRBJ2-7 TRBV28 ASSFGGIEQY
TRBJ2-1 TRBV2 ASSEDGQGYNEQF
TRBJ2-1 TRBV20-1 SARKAGAPNEQF
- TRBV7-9 ASRRAGEQY
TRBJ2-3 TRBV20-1 SAKRTALPTDTQY
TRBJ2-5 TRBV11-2 ASRDNRGRWEETQY
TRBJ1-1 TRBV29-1 SVENVPVTEAF
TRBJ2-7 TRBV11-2 ASSLDPPGQSYEQY
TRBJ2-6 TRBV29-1 SVPDREHGANVLT
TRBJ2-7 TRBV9 ASSRNFDRGNSPFDEQY
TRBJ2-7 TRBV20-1 SAQNLGSYEQY